This T cell receptor beta chain stems from a study of PD-1 blockade in classical Hodgkin lymphoma. Looking at the study overall: It was nivolumab at 3 mg/kg, given intravenously every 2 weeks, that patients received.

About this clone: Its antigen is currently unknown.

Sequenced by immunoSEQ multiplex PCR; TCRdb stores in-frame clones only, minus some. The sample has under 45,000 clones; about 70% are singletons. Trimming took off 5 bases at V and 4 bases at J, with 10 bases between the two ends. The CDR3 totals 13 residues. In germline, CDR1 is SGHTA, CDR2 FQGNSA. Overall study results and limits: A reduction in baseline TCR diversity was reportedly seen in newly diagnosed patients relative to healthy donors.

Time point given: cycle 4 day 1 (C4D1), after 6 weeks of nivolumab. No patient escaped relapse after autologous stem cell transplantation, and brentuximab vedotin exposure varied. Under best response, outcomes were complete response, partial response or progressive disease. The chain links TRBV7-2 to TRBJ2-3; D gene unclear. The source material was peripheral blood mononuclear cells (PBMCs), sampled before the fourth cycle of nivolumab. The sequence was collected from a human donor with classical Hodgkin lymphoma. The CDR3 sequence is CASSTSTADTQYF. Written as DNA, the CDR3 is TGTGCCAGCAGCACGTCTACAGCAGATACGCAGTATTTT.